This TCR beta chain originates from a study of blood T cells in healthy people across ages (dated by TCRdb to between 2014 and 2017). Broadly, across the study: Template switching captured roughly one uniquely barcoded TCR beta cDNA molecule per two T cells in model experiments. The study measured age-related changes in TCR beta repertoire diversity using deep sequencing normalized with unique cDNA molecular identifiers. To avoid experimental bias, donors of different ages were randomly spread across the sequencing lanes. For two donors (one aged 18 to 30 and one aged 80 or older), the study analyzed two additional independent replicas of 1 million unique cDNA reads from the same blood draw. Four age groups were formed from the donors: young (average around 15 years), middle-aged (around 37), aged (more than 55) and long-lived (around 82).

What the study reported, not specific to this receptor: Because profiling used bulk unsorted PBMCs, naive and antigen-experienced compartments could not be compared conclusively. A strong correlation was found between observed TCR beta diversity and the percentage of naive T cells measured by flow cytometry. The long-lived group showed more naive CD4+ T cells, fewer expanded clones and increased TCR diversity than the aged group, suggesting age selection. The CMV infection status of donors was not known, potentially confounding age-related changes in expanded clonotypes. Estimates of total diversity from one million sequenced T cells were regarded as lower bounds and underestimates. Observed TCR beta diversity per million T cells fell roughly linearly with age, and a significant reduction was already apparent by age roughly 40.

Systemically healthy Caucasian individuals from Russia, 39 in total and aged roughly 6 to 95 years, were included as donors. Each donor gave approximately 9.3 milliliters of peripheral blood, collected into EDTA-treated Vacutainer tubes. Ficoll-Paque density-gradient centrifugation was used to isolate PBMCs, with at least 6.5 million per sample. Trizol reagent was used to extract total RNA from the PBMCs, yielding at least 5.5 micrograms per sample. For every donor, an aliquot of PBMCs went through flow cytometry to measure the percentages of naive CD45RAhigh/CD27high T cells. Library creation used 5' RACE. These reads were obtained on an Illumina HiSeq 2500. The second PCR ran for about 6 to 11 cycles and used a J-beta primer mix along with a sample-barcoded 5' primer. A unique molecular identifier was introduced onto each TCR beta cDNA molecule by a template-switch 5' adaptor carrying 12 random nucleotides. At least 2.5 million CDR3-containing paired-end reads were obtained from each sample. The Mint cDNA synthesis kit, primed by a TRBC-specific oligonucleotide, was used to synthesize first-strand cDNA from all RNA. All cDNA was treated with uracil-DNA glycosylase and then went through a first 18-cycle PCR with the universal primers M1SS and BC2_uni_R. On the study's bioinformatics: For normalization, 1 million high-quality reads, each with a distinct molecular identifier, were randomly selected from each sample. Instead of being binned into consensus sequences, reads that shared molecular identifiers were thrown out. MiTCR, run with a Q25 quality threshold and the strictest error-elimination algorithm, handled CDR3 identification, clonotype clustering and error correction. A nonparametric unseen species model using Euler transformation provided a lower-bound estimate of total TCR beta diversity. The raw public reads went through TCRdb reprocessing: fastp at Q25, MiXCR clone calling, in-frame beta chains kept. A single entry per CDR3 protein holds the most common genes and DNA from its merged rows. These V and J calls rely on TCRdb rather than the paper's analysis. This sample holds about 1.4 million distinct CDR3 sequences; around 59% were observed only once. The biggest ten clones account for about 6.7% of the sample.

Per the germline V gene, MNHEY is the CDR1 and SVGEGT is the CDR2. The CDR3 measures 12 amino acids from cysteine to phenylalanine. The retained sequence is limited to the CDR3, 36 bases, with the frame set at the first base. V loses 11 bases at its end and J loses 4 bases; junction bases beyond the gene matches: 3. With regard to this clonotype: What this receptor recognizes is not known. Base qualities were left out, and no much larger clone turns up one base away.

Sequencing was done on a sample of blood. Recombination connected TRBV6-2 or TRBV6-3 to TRBJ2-1; 9 bases in between match TRBD1. This TCR was sampled from a man in his late teens or twenties in good health. Here is the DNA: TGTGCCGGGGACAGGGAATACAATGAGCAGTTCTTC. The translation is CAGDREYNEQFF.